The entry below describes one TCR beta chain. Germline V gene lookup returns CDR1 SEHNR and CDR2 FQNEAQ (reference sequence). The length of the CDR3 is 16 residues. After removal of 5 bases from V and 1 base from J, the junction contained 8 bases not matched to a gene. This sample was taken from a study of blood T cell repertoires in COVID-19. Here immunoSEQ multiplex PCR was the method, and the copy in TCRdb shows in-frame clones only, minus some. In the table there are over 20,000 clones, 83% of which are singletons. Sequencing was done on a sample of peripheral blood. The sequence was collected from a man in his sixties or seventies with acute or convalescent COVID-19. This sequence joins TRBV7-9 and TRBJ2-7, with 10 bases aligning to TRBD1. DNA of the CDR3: TGTGCCAGCAGCACCATGGGGGGACAGGGGTCCTACGAGCAGTACTTC. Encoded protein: CASSTMGGQGSYEQYF. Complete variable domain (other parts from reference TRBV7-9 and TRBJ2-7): DTGVSQNPRHKITKRGQNVTFRCDPISEHNRLYWYRQTLGQGPEFLTYFQNEAQLEKSRLLSDRFSAERPKGSFSTLEIQRTEQGDSAMYLCASSTMGGQGSYEQYFGPGTRLTVT.